This TCR beta chain came from a study of T cells in Graves' hyperthyroidism and ophthalmopathy. Amplification of TCR beta CDR3 regions used RNA as the template. First-round RT-PCR of the TCR CDR3 relied on the HTBI primer set. TCRdb processed the multiplex PCR reads anew with MiXCR; each CDR3 protein has one entry. The sample lists hundreds of thousands of distinct CDR3 sequences; around 39% were seen once. Germline lookup yields CDR1 SGHTS and CDR2 YDEGEE. CDR3 length: 14 amino acids. Trimming removed 9 bases from V and 3 bases from J, with 16 bases in between. Input material: blood. This clonotype was sampled from a man aged 18 to 29 with Graves' hyperthyroidism. The V call is TRBV5-8, the J call TRBJ1-5, with D hard to call. The CDR3 DNA follows: TGTGCCACCCCCTCTGGACGGCCCAATCAGCCCCAGCATTTT. Translating it yields CATPSGRPNQPQHF.